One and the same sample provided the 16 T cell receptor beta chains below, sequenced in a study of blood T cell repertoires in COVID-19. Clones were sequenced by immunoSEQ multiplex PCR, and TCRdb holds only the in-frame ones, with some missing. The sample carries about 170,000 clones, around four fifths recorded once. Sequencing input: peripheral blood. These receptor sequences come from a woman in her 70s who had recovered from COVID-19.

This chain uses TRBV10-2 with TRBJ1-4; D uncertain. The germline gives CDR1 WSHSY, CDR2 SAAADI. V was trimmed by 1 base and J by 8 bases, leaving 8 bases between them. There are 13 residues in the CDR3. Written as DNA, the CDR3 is TGCGCCAGCAGTGAGTTGGGCGGGGAAAAACTGTTTTTT. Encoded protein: CASSELGGEKLFF.

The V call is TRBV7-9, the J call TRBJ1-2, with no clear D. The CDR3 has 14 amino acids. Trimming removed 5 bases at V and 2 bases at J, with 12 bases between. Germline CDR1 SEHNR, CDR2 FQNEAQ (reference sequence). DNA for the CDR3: TGTGCCAGCAGCCTACCGGGAGAAAACTATGGCTACACCTTC. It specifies CASSLPGENYGYTF.

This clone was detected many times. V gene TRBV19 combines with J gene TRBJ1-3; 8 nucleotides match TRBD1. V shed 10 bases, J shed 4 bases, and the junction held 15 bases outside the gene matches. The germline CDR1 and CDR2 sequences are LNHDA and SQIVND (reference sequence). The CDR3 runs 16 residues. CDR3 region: CATTKTGVLRGNTIYF. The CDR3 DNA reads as TGTGCCACCACCAAGACAGGGGTCTTGCGGGGAAACACCATATATTTT.

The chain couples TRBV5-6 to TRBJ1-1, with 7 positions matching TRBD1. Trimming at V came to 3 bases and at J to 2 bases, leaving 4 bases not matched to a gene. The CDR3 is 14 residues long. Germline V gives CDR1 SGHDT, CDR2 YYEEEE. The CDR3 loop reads CASSSYRGNTEAFF. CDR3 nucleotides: TGTGCCAGCAGCTCTTACAGGGGCAACACTGAAGCTTTCTTT. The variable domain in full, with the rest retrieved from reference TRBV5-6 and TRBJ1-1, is DAGVTQSPTHLIKTRGQQVTLRCSPKSGHDTVSWYQQALGQGPQFIFQYYEEEERQRGNFPDRFSGHQFPNYSSELNVNALLLGDSALYLCASSSYRGNTEAFFGQGTRLTVV.

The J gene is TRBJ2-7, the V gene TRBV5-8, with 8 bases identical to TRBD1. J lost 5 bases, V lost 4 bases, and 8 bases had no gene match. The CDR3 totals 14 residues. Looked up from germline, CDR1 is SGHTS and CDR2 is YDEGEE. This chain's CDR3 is CASSLRDRKNEQYF. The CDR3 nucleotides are TGTGCCAGCAGCCTACGGGACAGGAAGAACGAGCAGTACTTC.

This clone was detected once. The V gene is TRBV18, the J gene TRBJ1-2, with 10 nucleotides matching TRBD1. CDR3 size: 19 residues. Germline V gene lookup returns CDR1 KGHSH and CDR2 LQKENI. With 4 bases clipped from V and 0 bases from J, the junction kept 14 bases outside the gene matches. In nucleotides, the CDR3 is TGTGCCAGCTCACAAACCACTTCGGGACAGGGGAACTCTAACTATGGCTACACCTTC. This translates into CASSQTTSGQGNSNYGYTF.

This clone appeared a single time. In DNA, the CDR3 is TGTGCCAGCAGCCCCCGGGGCTCCTATAATTCACCCCTCCACTTT. Translated, it gives CASSPRGSYNSPLHF. V and J are TRBV9 and TRBJ1-6; D gene uncertain. Trimming shortened V by 4 bases and J by 0 bases, and 8 bases separated the two germline ends. Germline loops: CDR1 SGDLS, CDR2 YYNGEE. This CDR3 spans 15 amino acids.

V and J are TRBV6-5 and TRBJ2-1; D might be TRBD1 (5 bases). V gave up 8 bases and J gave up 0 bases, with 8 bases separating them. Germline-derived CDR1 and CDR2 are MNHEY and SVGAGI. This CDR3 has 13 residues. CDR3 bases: TGTGCCAGCGGGGCTGGCTCCTACAATGAGCAGTTCTTC. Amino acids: CASGAGSYNEQFF.

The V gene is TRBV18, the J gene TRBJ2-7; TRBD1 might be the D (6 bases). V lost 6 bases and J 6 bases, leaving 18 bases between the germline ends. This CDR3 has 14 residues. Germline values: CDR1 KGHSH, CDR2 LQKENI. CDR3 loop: CASSPQGRVGEQYF. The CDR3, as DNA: TGTGCCAGCTCGCCCCAGGGGCGTGTGGGCGAGCAGTACTTC. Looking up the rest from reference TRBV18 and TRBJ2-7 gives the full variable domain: NAGVMQNPRHLVRRRGQEARLRCSPMKGHSHVYWYRQLPEEGLKFMVYLQKENIIDESGMPKERFSAEFPKEGPSILRIQQVVRGDSAAYFCASSPQGRVGEQYFGPGTRLTVT.

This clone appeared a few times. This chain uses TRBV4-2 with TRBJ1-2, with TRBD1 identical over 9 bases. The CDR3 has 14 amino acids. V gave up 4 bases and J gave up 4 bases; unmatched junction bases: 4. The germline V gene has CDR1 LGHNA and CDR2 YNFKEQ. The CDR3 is CASSLQGAGYGYTF. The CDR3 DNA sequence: TGTGCCAGCAGCCTACAGGGGGCAGGCTATGGCTACACCTTC.

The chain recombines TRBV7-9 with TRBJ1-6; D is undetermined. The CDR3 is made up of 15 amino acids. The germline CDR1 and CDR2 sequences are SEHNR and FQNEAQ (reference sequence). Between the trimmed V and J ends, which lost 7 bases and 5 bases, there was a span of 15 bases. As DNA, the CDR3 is TGTGCCAGCATTCCCGCGTGGTCCAATAATTCACCCCTCCACTTT. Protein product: CASIPAWSNNSPLHF.

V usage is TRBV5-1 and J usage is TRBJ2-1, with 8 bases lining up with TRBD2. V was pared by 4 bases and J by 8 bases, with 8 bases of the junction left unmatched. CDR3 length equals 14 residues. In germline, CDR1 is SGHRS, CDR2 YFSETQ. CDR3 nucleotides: TGCGCCAGCAGCCCGTTAGCGGGGCTGGATGAGCAGTTCTTC. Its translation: CASSPLAGLDEQFF.

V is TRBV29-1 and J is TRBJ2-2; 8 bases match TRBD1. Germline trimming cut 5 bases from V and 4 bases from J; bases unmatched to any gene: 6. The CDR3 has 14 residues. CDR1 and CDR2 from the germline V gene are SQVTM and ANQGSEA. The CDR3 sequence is CSVRQGSGTGELFF. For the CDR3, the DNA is TGCAGCGTTAGACAGGGGTCGGGCACCGGGGAGCTGTTTTTT.

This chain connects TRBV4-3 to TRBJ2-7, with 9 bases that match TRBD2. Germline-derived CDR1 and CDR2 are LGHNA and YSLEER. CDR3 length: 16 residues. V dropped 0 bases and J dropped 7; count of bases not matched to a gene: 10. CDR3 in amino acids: CASSQDGAGGPREQYF. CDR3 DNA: TGCGCCAGCAGCCAAGATGGGGCGGGAGGGCCTCGGGAGCAGTACTTC.

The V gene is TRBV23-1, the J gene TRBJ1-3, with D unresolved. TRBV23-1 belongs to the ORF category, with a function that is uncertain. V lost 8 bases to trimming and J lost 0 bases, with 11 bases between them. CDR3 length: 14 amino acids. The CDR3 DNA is TGCGCCAGCTCGGCAGGCCCCTCTGGAAACACCATATATTTT. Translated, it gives CASSAGPSGNTIYF.

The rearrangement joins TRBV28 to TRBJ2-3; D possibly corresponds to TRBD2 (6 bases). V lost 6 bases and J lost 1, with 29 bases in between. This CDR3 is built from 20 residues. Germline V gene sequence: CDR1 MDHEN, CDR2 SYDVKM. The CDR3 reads CASSEAGLSGPPGGTDTQYF. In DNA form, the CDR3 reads TGTGCCAGCAGCGAGGCAGGGTTATCCGGGCCCCCGGGGGGCACAGATACGCAGTATTTT.